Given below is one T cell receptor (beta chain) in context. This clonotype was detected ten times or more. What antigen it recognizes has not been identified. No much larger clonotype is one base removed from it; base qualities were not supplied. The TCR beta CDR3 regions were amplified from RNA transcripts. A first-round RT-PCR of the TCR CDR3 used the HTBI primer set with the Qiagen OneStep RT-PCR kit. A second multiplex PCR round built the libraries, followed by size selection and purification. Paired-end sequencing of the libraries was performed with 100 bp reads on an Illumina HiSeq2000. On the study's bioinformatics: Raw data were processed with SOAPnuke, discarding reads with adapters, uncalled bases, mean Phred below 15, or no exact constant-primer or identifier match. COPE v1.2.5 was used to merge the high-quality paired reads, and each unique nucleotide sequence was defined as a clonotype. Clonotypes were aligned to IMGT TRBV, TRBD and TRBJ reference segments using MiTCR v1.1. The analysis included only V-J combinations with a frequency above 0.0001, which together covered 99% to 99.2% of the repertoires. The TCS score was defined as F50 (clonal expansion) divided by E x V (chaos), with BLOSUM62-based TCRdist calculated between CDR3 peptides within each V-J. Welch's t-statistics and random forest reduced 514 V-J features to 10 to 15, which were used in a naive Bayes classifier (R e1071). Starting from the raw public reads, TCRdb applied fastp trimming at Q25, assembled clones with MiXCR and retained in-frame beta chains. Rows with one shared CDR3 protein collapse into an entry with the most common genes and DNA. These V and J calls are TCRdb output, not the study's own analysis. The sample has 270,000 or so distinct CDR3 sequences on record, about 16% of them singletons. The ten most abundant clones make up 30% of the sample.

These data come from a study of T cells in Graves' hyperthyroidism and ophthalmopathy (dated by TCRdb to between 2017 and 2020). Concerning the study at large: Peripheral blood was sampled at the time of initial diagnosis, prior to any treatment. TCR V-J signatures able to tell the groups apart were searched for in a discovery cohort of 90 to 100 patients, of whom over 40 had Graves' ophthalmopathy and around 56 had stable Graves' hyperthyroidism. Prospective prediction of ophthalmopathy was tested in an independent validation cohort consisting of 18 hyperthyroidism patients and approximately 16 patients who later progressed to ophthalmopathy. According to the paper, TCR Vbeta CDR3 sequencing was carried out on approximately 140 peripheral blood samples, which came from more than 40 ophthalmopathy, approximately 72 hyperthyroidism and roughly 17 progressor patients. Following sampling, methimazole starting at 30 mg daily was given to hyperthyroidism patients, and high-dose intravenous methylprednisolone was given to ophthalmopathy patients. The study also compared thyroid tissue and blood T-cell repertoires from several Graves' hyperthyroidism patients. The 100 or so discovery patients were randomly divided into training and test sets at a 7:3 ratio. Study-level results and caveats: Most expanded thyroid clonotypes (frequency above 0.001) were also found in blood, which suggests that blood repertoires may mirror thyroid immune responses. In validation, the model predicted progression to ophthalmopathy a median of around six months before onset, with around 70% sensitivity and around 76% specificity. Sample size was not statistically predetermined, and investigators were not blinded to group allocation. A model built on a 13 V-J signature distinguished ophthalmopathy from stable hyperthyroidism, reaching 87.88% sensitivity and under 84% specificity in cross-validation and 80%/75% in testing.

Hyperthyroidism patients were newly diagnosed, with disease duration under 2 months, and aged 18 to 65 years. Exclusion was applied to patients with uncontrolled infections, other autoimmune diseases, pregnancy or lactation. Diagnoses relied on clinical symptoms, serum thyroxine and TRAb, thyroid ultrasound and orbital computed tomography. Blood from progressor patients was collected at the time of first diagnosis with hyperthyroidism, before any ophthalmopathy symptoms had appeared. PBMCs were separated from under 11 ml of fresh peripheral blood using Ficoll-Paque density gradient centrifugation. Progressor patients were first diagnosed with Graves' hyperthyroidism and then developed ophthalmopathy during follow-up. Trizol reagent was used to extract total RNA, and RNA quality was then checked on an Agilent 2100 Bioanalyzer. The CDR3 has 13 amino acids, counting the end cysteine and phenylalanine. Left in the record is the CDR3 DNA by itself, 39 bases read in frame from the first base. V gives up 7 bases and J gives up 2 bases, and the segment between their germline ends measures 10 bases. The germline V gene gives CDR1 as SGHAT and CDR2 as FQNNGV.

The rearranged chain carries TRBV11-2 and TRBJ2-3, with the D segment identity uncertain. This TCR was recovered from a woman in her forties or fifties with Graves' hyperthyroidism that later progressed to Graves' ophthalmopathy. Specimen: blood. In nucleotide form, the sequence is TGTGCCAGCACCCCGGACCCCACAGATACGCAGTATTTT. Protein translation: CASTPDPTDTQYF.